These 31 T cell receptor beta chains originate from one sample sequenced in a study of blood T cell repertoires in COVID-19. Measured with immunoSEQ multiplex PCR; TCRdb has only the in-frame clones, and not every one. The data contain 120,000 to 150,000 clones, over 65% of them singletons. The sample comprised peripheral blood. The receptor set was obtained from a human donor in a cohort sampled during active COVID-19.

V and J are TRBV5-1 and TRBJ1-2, with 10 bases lining up with TRBD1. V lost 2 bases and J lost 6; bases outside the gene matches: 4. CDR1 and CDR2 (germline): SGHRS, YFSETQ. The CDR3 consists of 14 residues. CDR3 in DNA: TGCGCCAGCAGCTTCCTAGGACAGGGGGATGGCTACACCTTC. Translation gives CASSFLGQGDGYTF.

This chain connects TRBV6-5 to TRBJ2-7, with D perhaps matching TRBD2 (5 bases). The CDR3 consists of 14 residues. The V end lost 4 bases, the J end lost 2 bases, and 12 bases lay between the germline ends. Germline V gives CDR1 MNHEY, CDR2 SVGAGI. CDR3 sequence (DNA): TGTGCCAGCAGTTCCCCACTAGATCCCTACGAGCAGTACGTC. It translates to CASSSPLDPYEQYV.

V is TRBV9 and J is TRBJ2-1; D not resolved. Per germline, CDR1 SGDLS and CDR2 YYNGEE. V lost 4 bases to trimming and J lost 5 bases, with 13 bases between them. The CDR3 contains 14 residues. The CDR3 region has the DNA TGTGCCAGCAGCCCCACTGACACCCACAATGAGCAGTTCTTC. This codes for CASSPTDTHNEQFF.

For this clone: Since no conserved phenylalanine or tryptophan closes the CDR3, a read error is the likely cause. No DNA is shown, since the ends of the CDR3 on it are uncertain; the CDR3 is the one TCRdb lists. The chain carries TRBV6-6 and TRBJ2-7; TRBD1 was called by the table and not checked on the DNA. Inclusive of both ends, the CDR3 amounts to 14 amino acids. The germline V gene has CDR1 MNHNY and CDR2 SVGAGI (reference sequence). The chain's CDR3 is CASSYSAARDRVLL.

The rearrangement joins TRBV5-6 to TRBJ2-1, with 11 bases fitting TRBD2. The length of the CDR3 is 17 residues. J was trimmed by 4 bases and V by 0 bases; bases with no gene match: 6. Germline CDR1 is SGHDT and CDR2 is YYEEEE. Here the CDR3 reads CASSLATSGGRYNEQFF. CDR3 DNA sequence: TGTGCCAGCAGCTTGGCTACTAGCGGGGGTCGGTACAATGAGCAGTTCTTC. Complete variable domain (other parts from reference TRBV5-6 and TRBJ2-1): DAGVTQSPTHLIKTRGQQVTLRCSPKSGHDTVSWYQQALGQGPQFIFQYYEEEERQRGNFPDRFSGHQFPNYSSELNVNALLLGDSALYLCASSLATSGGRYNEQFFGPGTRLTVL.

This chain joins TRBV4-1 and TRBJ1-4, with D maybe TRBD1 (6 bases). The CDR3 is made up of 14 amino acids. The V end lost 0 bases, the J end lost 4 bases, and 6 bases lay between the germline ends. CDR1 is MGHRA and CDR2 is YSYEKL in the germline V gene. CDR3 DNA sequence: TGCGCCAGCAGCCAAGAACAGGGTAATGAAAAACTGTTTTTT. This gives the protein CASSQEQGNEKLFF.

The chain couples TRBV6-6 to TRBJ2-5, with 8 nucleotides matching TRBD1. The CDR3 covers 15 residues. V shed 6 bases, J shed 5 bases, and the junction held 11 bases outside the gene matches. Germline V gene data show CDR1 as MNHNY and CDR2 as SVGAGI (reference sequence). In DNA, the CDR3 is TGTGCCAGCAGCATGACAGGGGCTAAGAGCGAGACCCAGTACTTC. It translates to CASSMTGAKSETQYF.

This chain connects TRBV5-1 to TRBJ1-4; TRBD1 matches 9 bases. CDR3 length equals 17 residues. The ends lost 3 bases at V and 3 bases at J; junction bases unmatched: 9. The germline CDR1 and CDR2 sequences are SGHRS and YFSETQ. The CDR3: CASSSWTGVGANEKLFF. CDR3 DNA: TGCGCCAGCAGCTCGTGGACAGGGGTGGGAGCTAATGAAAAACTGTTTTTT.

The chain employs TRBV2 and TRBJ2-3, with 7 bases identical to TRBD2. CDR1 is SNHLY, CDR2 FYNNEI, per germline. Losses at the gene ends were 3 bases for V and 4 bases for J; bases not matched to a gene: 16. CDR3 length equals 18 residues. CDR3 in DNA: TGTGCCAGCAGTGATTCAAAGGATGCGGGAGCTTGGTCAGATACGCAGTATTTT. Amino acid sequence: CASSDSKDAGAWSDTQYF.

A word on this clone: A read error may account for a junction end that differs from germline. The V and J genes are TRBV6-5 and TRBJ1-2, with TRBD1 matching over 7 bases. Germline CDR1 and CDR2: MNHEY and SVGAGI. The length of the CDR3 is 12 residues. This CDR3 reads CASTGDSYGYTF. Written as DNA, the CDR3 is TGTGCAAGCACCGGGGACAGCTATGGCTACACCTTC.

The chain has TRBV6-5 and TRBJ1-2; the D gene is possibly TRBD1 (5 bases). CDR3 size: 14 residues. Germline-derived CDR1 and CDR2 are MNHEY and SVGAGI. The V gene lost 4 bases and the J gene lost 8 bases, with 17 bases spanning the gap. In DNA form, the CDR3 reads TGTGCCAGCAGTTCCGGACACGATGTGAAGGGCTACACCTTC. Amino acid sequence: CASSSGHDVKGYTF.

The genes are TRBV3-1 (or the pseudogene TRBV3-2) and TRBJ1-1; 9 nucleotides align to TRBD1. Germline CDR1 LGHDT, CDR2 YNNKEL (reference sequence). CDR3 length: 14 residues. J gave up 5 bases and V 2 bases, and 3 bases lay outside the gene matches. CDR3 sequence: CASSQPGTGTEAFF. CDR3 DNA: TGTGCCAGCAGCCAACCCGGGACAGGGACTGAAGCTTTCTTT.

The V call is TRBV6-5, the J call TRBJ1-3, with a weak D call TRBD1 (6 bases). The germline V and J ends were trimmed by 11 bases and 2 bases, with 16 bases remaining between them. Germline lookup yields CDR1 MNHEY and CDR2 SVGAGI. The CDR3 is 14 amino acids. The CDR3 DNA reads as TGTGCCGGGAGAACAGGGATAGCTGGAAACACCATATATTTT. The encoded protein is CAGRTGIAGNTIYF.

The J gene is TRBJ1-1, the V gene TRBV6-6, with D uncertain. The CDR3 consists of 13 residues. V was trimmed by 6 bases and J by 1 base, leaving 9 bases between them. The germline V gene has CDR1 MNHNY and CDR2 SVGAGI (reference sequence). CDR3 sequence (DNA): TGTGCCAGCAGCGAGGGTACGAACACTGAAGCTTTCTTT. Protein: CASSEGTNTEAFF.

V gene TRBV7-6 combines with J gene TRBJ2-1, with 9 bases that match TRBD1. CDR3 length equals 19 residues. J lost 5 bases, V lost 2 bases, and 16 bases had no gene match. CDR1 SGHVS and CDR2 FNYEAQ come from the germline V gene. The CDR3: CASSLKGMGQGVWNNEQFF. Written as DNA, the CDR3 is TGTGCCAGCAGCTTAAAGGGGATGGGACAGGGAGTTTGGAACAATGAGCAGTTCTTC.

The chain couples TRBV9 to TRBJ2-3, with D perhaps matching TRBD2 (7 bases). This CDR3 is 15 amino acids long. CDR1 SGDLS and CDR2 YYNGEE come from the germline V gene. The ends were cut back, 0 bases at V and 2 bases at J, with 10 bases in the middle. The CDR3 DNA reads TGTGCCAGCAGCGTAGAAGGGGGGGACACAGATACGCAGTATTTT. Encoded protein: CASSVEGGDTDTQYF. The whole variable domain, filled in from reference TRBV9 and TRBJ2-3, reads DSGVTQTPKHLITATGQRVTLRCSPRSGDLSVYWYQQSLDQGLQFLIQYYNGEERAKGNILERFSAQQFPDLHSELNLSSLELGDSALYFCASSVEGGDTDTQYFGPGTRLTVL.

The chain uses TRBV9 and TRBJ2-3; tentative D call: TRBD1 (5 bases). The CDR3 contains 15 residues. V was cut by 4 bases and J by 0 bases, with 12 bases left in between. The germline V gene has CDR1 SGDLS and CDR2 YYNGEE. The CDR3 sequence is CASSPTRTSTDTQYF. As DNA, the CDR3 is TGTGCCAGCAGCCCAACCCGGACAAGCACAGATACGCAGTATTTT. Full variable domain (missing parts from reference TRBV9 and TRBJ2-3): DSGVTQTPKHLITATGQRVTLRCSPRSGDLSVYWYQQSLDQGLQFLIQYYNGEERAKGNILERFSAQQFPDLHSELNLSSLELGDSALYFCASSPTRTSTDTQYFGPGTRLTVL.

This clone was recorded a few times. The rearrangement uses TRBV18 and TRBJ1-5; no definite D call. The V end was cut by 3 bases, the J end by 4 bases, with 13 bases between. This CDR3 comprises 15 residues. Looked up from germline, CDR1 is KGHSH and CDR2 is LQKENI. CDR3: CASSPGLPENQPQHF. The DNA for the CDR3 is TGTGCCAGCTCACCTGGTCTGCCAGAAAATCAGCCCCAGCATTTT.

This chain joins TRBV27 and TRBJ2-3; 7 nucleotides align to TRBD2. Germline V gene lookup returns CDR1 MNHEY and CDR2 SMNVEV (reference sequence). The CDR3 loop spans 18 amino acids. The V segment lost 0 bases and the J segment 0 bases; nucleotides outside the gene matches: 9. The chain's CDR3 is CASSLSTSAPRSTDTQYF. In DNA form, the CDR3 reads TGTGCCAGCAGTTTATCTACTAGCGCCCCCCGAAGCACAGATACGCAGTATTTT.

The chain combines TRBV6-1 with TRBJ2-2; 11 nucleotides line up with TRBD1. This CDR3 contains 18 residues. CDR1 and CDR2 (germline): MNHNS, SASEGT. With 0 bases clipped from V and 2 bases from J, the junction kept 5 bases outside the gene matches. The CDR3 nucleotides are TGTGCCAGCAGTGAAGCCTCCGGGACAGGGGGAAACACCGGGGAGCTGTTTTTT. Its protein is CASSEASGTGGNTGELFF.

This clone showed up just once. The V and J genes are TRBV5-1 and TRBJ1-1; 7 nucleotides line up with TRBD1. Losses at the gene ends were 4 bases for V and 0 bases for J; bases not matched to a gene: 12. This CDR3 spans 17 amino acids. Germline V gene data show CDR1 as SGHRS and CDR2 as YFSETQ. CDR3 in amino acids: CASSPSKRQGMNTEAFF. The CDR3 DNA sequence: TGCGCCAGCAGCCCGTCGAAAAGACAGGGCATGAACACTGAAGCTTTCTTT.

V and J are TRBV4-2 and TRBJ1-2; D is perhaps TRBD1 (5 bases). Per germline, CDR1 LGHNA and CDR2 YNFKEQ. The germline V and J ends were trimmed by 3 bases and 4 bases, with 15 bases remaining between them. The CDR3 is 15 residues long. For the CDR3, the DNA is TGTGCCAGCAGCCAGCAACAAAGGGGTGGCTATGGCTACACCTTC. This encodes CASSQQQRGGYGYTF.

This chain uses TRBV28 with TRBJ1-2; 8 positions agree with TRBD1. Germline V gene data show CDR1 as MDHEN and CDR2 as SYDVKM. The CDR3 covers 14 residues. The ends lost 6 bases at V and 2 bases at J; junction bases unmatched: 5. CDR3 loop: CASSPDRVNYGYTF. CDR3 sequence (DNA): TGTGCCAGCAGCCCGGACAGGGTCAACTATGGCTACACCTTC.

This chain connects TRBV5-1 to TRBJ1-2; weak D call: TRBD1 (6 bases). The V end was cut by 5 bases, the J end by 4 bases, with 12 bases between. The CDR3 length is 13 residues. Germline CDR1 SGHRS, CDR2 YFSETQ. DNA of the CDR3: TGCGCCAGCAGTTCGGACAGCACCTATGGCTACACCTTC. Translating it yields CASSSDSTYGYTF.

The genes are TRBV29-1 and TRBJ2-2; D not resolved. In germline, CDR1 is SQVTM, CDR2 ANQGSEA. V was shortened by 4 bases and J by 7 bases, with 16 bases between the two germline ends. The CDR3 contains 14 residues. The CDR3 reads CSVANFVPIGELFF. The CDR3 nucleotides are TGCAGCGTTGCTAACTTTGTCCCTATCGGGGAGCTGTTTTTT.

A single count supports this clone. The chain carries TRBV19 and TRBJ1-5; TRBD1 is a possible D gene (6 bases). Trimming cost V 6 bases and J 0 bases, with 15 bases left between them. The CDR3 runs to 16 residues. CDR1 and CDR2 (germline): LNHDA, SQIVND (reference sequence). The CDR3 region is CASSPRGADSNQPQHF. In nucleotides, the CDR3 is TGTGCCAGTAGCCCCCGGGGGGCGGATAGCAATCAGCCCCAGCATTTT.

This chain links TRBV5-1 with TRBJ1-2; the match to TRBD1 covers 8 bases. Unmatched junction bases numbered 4, after V lost 1 base and J lost 8 bases. CDR1 and CDR2 from the germline V gene are SGHRS and YFSETQ. The CDR3 has 13 residues. Here the CDR3 reads CASSLQGAEGYTF. The CDR3 nucleotides read TGCGCCAGCAGCTTGCAGGGGGCAGAGGGCTACACCTTC.

V and J are TRBV15 and TRBJ2-5; D is unclear. The germline gives CDR1 LNHNV, CDR2 YYDKDF (reference sequence). This CDR3 has 14 residues. V lost 0 bases and J lost 1, with 6 bases in between. CDR3 loop: CATSRDRSQETQYF. The CDR3, as DNA: TGTGCCACCAGCAGAGACAGATCCCAAGAGACCCAGTACTTC.

A single count supports this clone. This sequence joins TRBV3-1 (or the pseudogene TRBV3-2) and TRBJ2-5; the match to TRBD2 covers 9 bases. V dropped 4 bases and J dropped 2; count of bases not matched to a gene: 8. Looked up from germline, CDR1 is LGHDT and CDR2 is YNNKEL (reference sequence). There are 16 residues in the CDR3. The CDR3 spells CASSPRLAALQETQYF. The CDR3 DNA follows: TGTGCCAGCAGCCCCCGACTAGCGGCCCTTCAAGAGACCCAGTACTTC.

The chain recombines TRBV3-1 (or the pseudogene TRBV3-2) with TRBJ1-4; D ambiguous. Germline values: CDR1 LGHDT, CDR2 YNNKEL (reference sequence). There are 17 residues in the CDR3. Trimming stripped 2 bases from V and 3 bases from J, with 16 bases between. The CDR3 DNA sequence: TGTGCCAGCAGCCAAATTTCTGGGAGGGCGGCTAATGAAAAACTGTTTTTT. Protein sequence: CASSQISGRAANEKLFF.

The chain recombines TRBV4-2 with TRBJ2-3; 11 bases fit TRBD2. This CDR3 has 18 residues. Germline CDR1 and CDR2: LGHNA and YNFKEQ. V lost 0 bases and J lost 4; bases outside the gene matches: 9. CDR3 sequence: CASSQEIAGGPVSDTQYF. The CDR3 nucleotides are TGTGCCAGCAGCCAAGAAATAGCGGGGGGGCCTGTTTCAGATACGCAGTATTTT.